These 8 T cell receptor beta chains originate from one sample sequenced in a study of T cells expressing NK-cell markers. No DNA is given; TCRdb re-called the 5' RACE reads and lists each CDR3 protein once. The table for this sample gives some 300,000 distinct CDR3 sequences. Sample: blood T cells: a sorted CD56 or NKG2C T cell subset, CD4+ or CD8+ T cells, or bulk PBMC T cells (not recorded which). The source is a man aged 18-30 years in good health.

The V and J genes are TRBV20-1 and TRBJ2-1. CDR3 length: 15 amino acids. Looked up from germline, CDR1 is DFQATT and CDR2 is SNEGSKA (reference sequence). CDR3 sequence: CSARVSRATYNEQFF.

This rearrangement joins TRBV12-3 or TRBV12-4 to TRBJ2-1. This CDR3 is built from 14 residues. The CDR3 loop reads CASSLQALTNEQFF.

V usage is TRBV4-3 and J usage is TRBJ2-7; TCRdb picks TRBD2, but there is no DNA to check that call. This CDR3 has 17 amino acids. The germline V gene encodes CDR1 LGHNA and CDR2 YSLEER. This CDR3 is CASSLAALAGGPREQYF.

V usage is TRBV12-3 or TRBV12-4 and J usage is TRBJ2-2; TCRdb's assignment of TRBD1 cannot be checked, as there is no DNA. The CDR3 sequence is 16 residues long. The CDR3 sequence: CASSLGQRPYTGELFF.

The V call is TRBV11-2, the J call TRBJ2-7. Germline V lookup: CDR1 SGHAT, CDR2 FQNNGV. The CDR3 spans 11 residues. CDR3 region: CASSQKNEQYF.

The chain employs TRBV5-4 and TRBJ1-3; TCRdb's D gene call, TRBD1, goes unchecked for lack of DNA. CDR1 is SGHNT and CDR2 is YYREEE in the germline V gene (reference sequence). This CDR3 region has 16 residues. CDR3 sequence: CASSLDGGISGNTIYF.

This rearrangement joins TRBV12-3 or TRBV12-4 to TRBJ2-1; the D call of TRBD2 rests on TCRdb alone, since no DNA is present to check it. CDR3 length: 13 amino acids. The chain's CDR3 is CASRAGGYNEQFF.

This rearrangement joins TRBV7-3 to TRBJ2-7. This CDR3 contains 13 residues. The germline V gene has CDR1 SGHTA and CDR2 FQGTGA. The CDR3 spells CASSSGPYYEQYF.